Below are 12 T cell receptor beta chains sequenced from a single sample in a study of CD8 T cells in Susac syndrome (dated by TCRdb to 2018 to 2020). The library relied on the immunoSEQ multiplex PCR assay. RNA was extracted using the RNeasy kit, and about 0.45 to 1 microgram was reverse transcribed with random hexamers. In TCRdb, the public reads were trimmed at Q25 with fastp and aligned with MiXCR, with productive beta chains retained. Rows merge per CDR3 protein into single entries with the most common DNA and genes. The sample table lists some 130,000 distinct CDR3 sequences, about 95% of them with a count of one. Roughly 0.13% of the sample is held by the ten biggest clonotypes. Sequenced input: CD4+ T cells from PBMCs. These receptor sequences come from a human donor in good health.

The chain uses TRBV20-1 and TRBJ2-7, with TRBD2 matching 10 bases. Germline trimming cut 1 base from V and 2 bases from J; bases unmatched to any gene: 2. This CDR3 has 14 residues. The germline CDR1 and CDR2 sequences are DFQATT and SNEGSKA (reference sequence). CDR3 in DNA: TGCAGTGCTAGAGTAGCGGGAGGACCCTACGAGCAGTACTTC. Translated, it gives CSARVAGGPYEQYF.

The V call is TRBV7-9, the J call TRBJ2-6; tentatively, D is TRBD1 (6 bases). V was shortened by 3 bases and J by 2 bases, with 8 bases between the two germline ends. This CDR3 has 15 residues. Germline V CDR1 and CDR2: SEHNR, FQNEAQ (reference sequence). This chain's CDR3 is CASSFPGAGANVLTF. In DNA, the CDR3 is TGTGCCAGCAGCTTCCCAGGGGCTGGGGCCAACGTCCTGACTTTC.

The V and J genes are TRBV6-6 and TRBJ2-5, with D perhaps TRBD1 (5 bases). V was pared by 7 bases and J by 2 bases, with 20 bases between. Germline lookup yields CDR1 MNHNY and CDR2 SVGAGI (reference sequence). The CDR3 covers 16 residues. The CDR3 sequence: CASTNRLSGAQETQYF. The CDR3 DNA follows: TGTGCCAGCACCAACCGGTTGTCTGGGGCGCAAGAGACCCAGTACTTC.

The J gene is TRBJ2-2, the V gene TRBV20-1; D call uncertain. The CDR3 consists of 11 residues. Germline values: CDR1 DFQATT, CDR2 SNEGSKA (reference sequence). Trimming removed 3 bases at V and 1 base at J, with 0 bases between. The CDR3 DNA sequence: TGCAGTGCTAGGAACACCGGGGAGCTGTTTTTT. It translates to CSARNTGELFF.

The V call is TRBV29-1, the J call TRBJ1-2; D might be TRBD1 (5 bases). V shed 5 bases and J shed 6 bases, with 10 bases lying between them. CDR3 size: 11 residues. In germline, CDR1 is SQVTM, CDR2 ANQGSEA. The CDR3 reads CSVSLGDGYTF. DNA of the CDR3: TGCAGCGTTTCTTTAGGGGATGGCTACACCTTC. The full variable domain, its missing parts supplied by reference TRBV29-1 and TRBJ1-2, is SAVISQKPSRDICQRGTSLTIQCQVDSQVTMMFWYRQQPGQSLTLIATANQGSEATYESGFVIDKFPISRPNLTFSTLTVSNMSPEDSSIYLCSVSLGDGYTFGSGTRLTVV.

This chain links TRBV6-2 or TRBV6-3 with TRBJ1-5; D unclear. Trimming removed 6 bases at V and 5 bases at J, with 8 bases between. CDR1 is MNHEY and CDR2 is SVGEGT in the germline V gene. The CDR3 runs to 12 residues. CDR3 region: CASRIKDQPQHF. The CDR3 DNA reads as TGTGCCAGCAGAATCAAGGATCAGCCCCAGCATTTT.

The chain links TRBV20-1 to TRBJ2-5, with D perhaps matching TRBD2 (5 bases). This CDR3 comprises 12 residues. CDR1 is DFQATT, CDR2 SNEGSKA, per germline (reference sequence). The CDR3, as DNA: TGCAGCGGGGATAGATTAGGAGAGACCCAGTACTTC. Translation: CSGDRLGETQYF.

The rearrangement joins TRBV4-2 to TRBJ2-4; possibly TRBD1 or TRBD2 for D (5 bases each). This CDR3 is 15 amino acids long. The V and J ends lost 4 bases and 2 bases respectively, with 12 bases between them. Germline V gene lookup returns CDR1 LGHNA and CDR2 YNFKEQ. The CDR3, as DNA: TGTGCCAGCAGCCTCGAGTGGGGGACCAAAAACATTCAGTACTTC. Translating it yields CASSLEWGTKNIQYF.

The J gene is TRBJ1-1, the V gene TRBV7-9; D unclear. The germline V gene encodes CDR1 SEHNR and CDR2 FQNEAQ (reference sequence). Deletions cut 3 bases from V and 1 base from J, with 9 bases between. This CDR3 has 14 residues. The CDR3 loop reads CASSFIGRNTEAFF. Here the CDR3 DNA reads TGTGCCAGCAGCTTTATTGGCAGGAACACTGAAGCTTTCTTT.

This sequence joins TRBV6-5 and TRBJ2-7; D possibly matches TRBD1 or TRBD2 (5 bases each). Deletions cut 5 bases from V and 5 bases from J, with 13 bases between. The germline gives CDR1 MNHEY, CDR2 SVGAGI. CDR3 size: 13 residues. This CDR3 reads CASSEGPSNEQYF. CDR3 DNA: TGTGCCAGCAGTGAGGGACCTTCCAACGAGCAGTACTTC.

This clonotype was seen a few times. The rearrangement joins TRBV5-1 to TRBJ2-7; 11 bases align to TRBD2. CDR1 and CDR2 from the germline V gene are SGHRS and YFSETQ. V lost 4 bases to trimming and J lost 3 bases; unmatched junction nucleotides: 6. The CDR3 spans 15 residues. In nucleotides, the CDR3 is TGCGCCAGCAGCCCCACCGGGACTAGCGGCTACGAGCAGTACTTC. Its protein is CASSPTGTSGYEQYF.

CDR3 in amino acids: CASSPGGRFTDTQYF. The CDR3 DNA follows: TGTGCCAGCTCACCAGGCGGGAGGTTCACAGATACGCAGTATTTT. This chain uses TRBV18 with TRBJ2-3, with 8 bases identical to TRBD2. The CDR3 is 15 residues long. CDR1 is KGHSH, CDR2 LQKENI, per germline. Unmatched junction bases numbered 3, after V lost 2 bases and J lost 2 bases.